The 18 T cell receptor beta chains below were found in one sample sequenced in a study of T cell responses to AZD1222 COVID-19 vaccine. TCRdb's table, derived via immunoSEQ multiplex PCR, lists solely in-frame clones and lacks some. This sample has roughly 50,000 clones, with 89% found just once. Source: peripheral blood, taken 28 days after the second AZD1222 dose. These receptors were collected from an adult who received the AZD1222 COVID-19 vaccine.

The V call is TRBV28, the J call TRBJ1-4; TRBD1 agrees at 7 bases. The ends lost 4 bases at V and 3 bases at J; junction bases unmatched: 5. CDR3 length equals 15 residues. Germline assignment: CDR1 MDHEN and CDR2 SYDVKM. CDR3 in amino acids: CASSSPGTANEKLFF. CDR3 coding DNA: TGTGCCAGCAGTTCCCCCGGGACAGCTAATGAAAAACTGTTTTTT. Variable domain in full (rest from reference TRBV28 and TRBJ1-4): DVKVTQSSRYLVKRTGEKVFLECVQDMDHENMFWYRQDPGLGLRLIYFSYDVKMKEKGDIPEGYSVSREKKERFSLILESASTNQTSMYLCASSSPGTANEKLFFGSGTQLSVL.

The rearrangement uses TRBV10-1 and TRBJ2-7; D perhaps matches TRBD2 (6 bases). The germline V gene has CDR1 WNHNN and CDR2 SYGVQD (reference sequence). CDR3 length equals 15 residues. V was cut by 3 bases and J by 2 bases, with 14 bases left in between. The CDR3 spells CASSDRGLPAYEQYF. For the CDR3, the DNA is TGCGCCAGCAGTGACCGGGGACTTCCTGCCTACGAGCAGTACTTC.

The rearrangement joins TRBV18 to TRBJ2-2; no firm D call. Trimming took off 2 bases at V and 4 bases at J, with 11 bases between the two ends. The CDR3 extends over 15 amino acids. The germline gives CDR1 KGHSH, CDR2 LQKENI. CDR3: CASSPSNLGTGELFF. CDR3 sequence (DNA): TGTGCCAGCTCACCAAGTAACCTCGGCACCGGGGAGCTGTTTTTT.

The chain combines TRBV4-3 with TRBJ2-1, with D unclear. The CDR3 has 14 amino acids. Germline loops: CDR1 LGHNA, CDR2 YSLEER. V was cut by 1 base and J by 9 bases, with 13 bases left in between. CDR3 bases: TGCGCCAGCAGCCAAGTGGGGATTAGTGGTGAGCAGTTCTTC. Translating it yields CASSQVGISGEQFF.

The V call is TRBV6-6, the J call TRBJ1-2, with 9 bases matching TRBD1. V was clipped by 0 bases and J by 8 bases; unmatched bases: 4. Germline V gene data show CDR1 as MNHNY and CDR2 as SVGAGI (reference sequence). This CDR3 has 14 amino acids. The CDR3 DNA reads as TGTGCCAGCAGTTACTCGGACAGGGGAGGCGGCTACACCTTC. Translating it yields CASSYSDRGGGYTF.

The J gene is TRBJ2-1, the V gene TRBV25-1; D remains ambiguous. CDR3 size: 12 residues. Germline CDR1 reads MGHDK; CDR2 reads SYGVNS. Trimming shortened V by 4 bases and J by 2 bases, and 3 bases separated the two germline ends. The CDR3 DNA follows: TGTGCCAGCAGTGTTGCCTACAATGAGCAGTTCTTC. It translates to CASSVAYNEQFF. Full variable domain (remainder filled in from reference TRBV25-1 and TRBJ2-1): EADIYQTPRYLVIGTGKKITLECSQTMGHDKMYWYQQDPGMELHLIHYSYGVNSTEKGDLSSESTVSRIRTEHFPLTLESARPSHTSQYLCASSVAYNEQFFGPGTRLTVL.

This clone has more than one count but fewer than ten. This chain links TRBV6-4 with TRBJ1-1; unclear D gene. Between the trimmed V and J ends, which lost 7 bases and 1 base, there was a span of 13 bases. CDR3 length: 14 amino acids. Germline-derived CDR1 and CDR2 are MRHNA and SNTAGT. This CDR3 reads CASKIDTGNTEAFF. CDR3 DNA: TGTGCCAGCAAGATTGACACGGGGAACACTGAAGCTTTCTTT.

V is TRBV11-3 and J is TRBJ2-3; unclear D gene. There are 14 residues in the CDR3. CDR1 and CDR2 (germline): SGHNT, YENEEA. V gave up 4 bases and J gave up 3 bases, with 11 bases separating them. The CDR3 bases are TGTGCCAGCAGCTCCGTCGACGCGACAGATACGCAGTATTTT. It encodes CASSSVDATDTQYF.

The CDR3, as DNA: TGTGCCAGCAGCTTAGAGGTGCAGGGGAGCTCTGGCTACACCTTC. The encoded protein is CASSLEVQGSSGYTF. This chain joins TRBV7-9 and TRBJ1-2; a possible D gene is TRBD1 (6 bases). The germline gives CDR1 SEHNR, CDR2 FQNEAQ (reference sequence). The V and J ends lost 1 base and 7 bases respectively, with 16 bases between them. The CDR3 length is 15 residues.

The chain is built from TRBV4-1 and TRBJ2-2; no definite D call. CDR1 and CDR2 from the germline V gene are MGHRA and YSYEKL. The length of the CDR3 is 15 residues. Deletions cut 1 base from V and 6 bases from J, with 12 bases between. CDR3: CASSQGARSAGELFF. CDR3 coding DNA: TGCGCCAGCAGCCAAGGCGCGCGGTCCGCCGGGGAGCTGTTTTTT.

The chain carries TRBV7-9 and TRBJ2-1, with TRBD2 identical over 9 bases. The CDR3 loop spans 16 amino acids. Germline assignment: CDR1 SEHNR and CDR2 FQNEAQ (reference sequence). The V segment lost 5 bases and the J segment 6 bases; nucleotides outside the gene matches: 11. The CDR3 reads CASSPNSGSVFNEQFF. The CDR3 DNA reads as TGTGCCAGCAGCCCCAATAGCGGGAGTGTCTTCAATGAGCAGTTCTTC.

The chain uses TRBV19 and TRBJ2-1; 12 bases fit TRBD1. Germline trimming cut 6 bases from V and 7 bases from J; bases unmatched to any gene: 19. The germline V gene has CDR1 LNHDA and CDR2 SQIVND (reference sequence). The CDR3 runs 19 residues. CDR3 residues: CASRLRGGQGAGDRNEQFF. DNA for the CDR3: TGTGCCAGTAGACTAAGAGGGGGACAGGGGGCAGGGGATCGGAATGAGCAGTTCTTC.

The chain recombines TRBV5-1 with TRBJ2-1; possible D gene TRBD1, 5 bases. CDR3 length: 14 residues. The V gene's germline CDR1 is SGHRS and CDR2 YFSETQ. Trimming removed 4 bases from V and 5 bases from J, with 13 bases in between. The CDR3 loop reads CASSLGPENNEQFF. Here the CDR3 DNA reads TGCGCCAGCAGCCTGGGGCCGGAGAACAATGAGCAGTTCTTC.

The genes are TRBV2 and TRBJ2-1; 9 bases agree with TRBD1. Trimming took 3 bases from V and 13 from J; bases not matched to a gene: 7. The germline V gene encodes CDR1 SNHLY and CDR2 FYNNEI. The CDR3 consists of 13 residues. CDR3 DNA: TGTGCCAGCAGTGAGACAGGGGGAACTTCCCAGTTCTTC. It yields the protein CASSETGGTSQFF.

The chain recombines TRBV29-1 with TRBJ1-4, with D possibly TRBD1 on 5 matching bases. Germline CDR1 SQVTM, CDR2 ANQGSEA. V dropped 7 bases and J dropped 2 bases, with 11 bases sitting between them. The CDR3 contains 13 residues. The CDR3 DNA reads TGCAGCGCTGAGGGGACGACTAATGAAAAACTGTTTTTT. Amino acid sequence: CSAEGTTNEKLFF.

The CDR3 protein is CSVAVGVVEQFF. The DNA for the CDR3 is TGCAGCGTGGCCGTGGGGGTCGTTGAGCAGTTCTTC. The V gene is TRBV29-1, the J gene TRBJ2-1; D possibly matches TRBD1 or TRBD2 (5 bases each). Trimming shortened V by 6 bases and J by 9 bases, and 15 bases separated the two germline ends. The CDR3 length is 12 residues. Germline V gene sequence: CDR1 SQVTM, CDR2 ANQGSEA.

Only a few counts were recorded for this clone. This chain joins TRBV4-2 and TRBJ2-1, with TRBD2 identical over 8 bases. J gave up 4 bases and V 4 bases, and 6 bases lay outside the gene matches. CDR3 length: 15 amino acids. The germline V gene encodes CDR1 LGHNA and CDR2 YNFKEQ. DNA of the CDR3: TGTGCCAGCAGCCCAGAGCGGGAGACATACAATGAGCAGTTCTTC. Protein: CASSPERETYNEQFF.

This sequence joins TRBV24-1 and TRBJ2-5; 9 bases match TRBD1. Germline V CDR1 and CDR2: KGHDR, SFDVKD. With 4 bases clipped from V and 2 bases from J, the junction kept 1 base outside the gene matches. This CDR3 is built from 14 residues. For the CDR3, the DNA is TGTGCCACCAGTGAAGGGACAGGGCAAGAGACCCAGTACTTC. The encoded protein is CATSEGTGQETQYF.